This T cell receptor beta chain was found in a study of shared clonotypes between healthy human individuals. Study-wide findings and caveats: Generation probability values for non-shared clonotypes were lower than those for clonotypes shared by all four donors.

In its sample, this clone was seen once. Its specificity is unknown. Produced via immunoSEQ multiplex PCR; TCRdb's table is partial and in-frame only. Among about 2.4 million clones listed, around nine tenths were seen once. CDR1 is MNHNS and CDR2 is SASEGT in the germline V gene. Trimming at V came to 3 bases and at J to 3 bases, leaving 3 bases not matched to a gene. CDR3 length: 16 residues. Splitting the CD4+ cells yielded a CD45RA+ naive subset and a CD45RA-negative memory subset. The V gene is TRBV6-1, the J gene TRBJ1-6, with 9 bases matching TRBD1. The clonotype comes from a man between 18 and 29 years old in good health. What was sequenced was naive CD4+ T cells sorted from blood. This sample's subset: CD45RA+ positively selected. In nucleotides, the CDR3 is TGTGCCAGCAGTGAGGGACAGGGCTACTATAATTCACCCCTCCACTTT. It codes for CASSEGQGYYNSPLHF.